This entry describes one T cell receptor beta chain. There is no known antigen for this receptor. One base away there is no much larger clone; base qualities are not given. The CDR3 regions of human TCRbeta chains were analyzed by immunosequencing. The authors' pipeline ran thus. TCRs in the repertoires were compared against a reference library of SARS-CoV-2-specific TCRs that had been generated with the MIRA antigen-specificity platform. Breadth was defined as the fraction of unique TCRs that were SARS-CoV-2-associated. Depth was defined as the fraction of total T cells that were SARS-CoV-2-associated. Using the MIRA data, each spike-specific TCR was mapped to the spike region that the TCR reacts to and placed in a CD4 or CD8 class. Log10-transformed breadth and depth values were compared by one-way ANOVA with Sidak's multiple comparisons tests. The immuneACCESS repertoire file appears here via TCRdb, limited to in-frame rearrangements. These files lack a portion of the clones; in checked studies, under half of the deficit traces to unresolved V genes, and the cause of the others is not known. V, J and clone size reflect that table, while D and trimming were determined from the DNA. The sample table records about 200,000 clones; approximately 94% of these occur just once. The top ten hold 1% of the sample.

Explained via the paper, the time point label denotes: about 28 days (+/-7) after the second vaccine dose. AZD1222 recipients whose second dose came at about 4 weeks and those whose second dose came at about 12 weeks were combined into one group, since spike-specific TCR depth and breadth did not differ between the two schedules. Vaccinee samples were obtained from the UK trials COV001 and COV002, which included a single-blind randomized controlled phase 2/3 trial of AZD1222 (ChAdOx1 nCoV-19) in healthy adults. For TCRbeta chain sequencing, PBMC samples were collected from trial participants at day 0 and at day 28 after the second dose. The sample originates from a study of T cell responses to AZD1222 COVID-19 vaccine (dated by TCRdb to about 2021). Study-wide context: TCR sequencing was performed for over 230 trial participants, of whom around 200 were given two doses of AZD1222 and roughly 25 were given two doses of MenACWY control vaccine. Enrollment into the trials was organized by age into subgroups of 18-55, 56-69 and 70-plus years, and those subgroups contained approximately 150, 30 and 60 TCR-sequenced participants, respectively. Overall results and qualifications from the work: The vaccine-associated CD4 TCRs covered the entire spike protein, and the dominant responses fell in regions 160-218 and 743-854. Reportedly, almost half of the unique spike-specific TCRs recognized epitopes lying outside the regions that are mutated in the B.1.351 and B.1.1.7 variants. In the small 56-69-year group, the increase in depth fell short of significance, most likely because of low power. Because no day 14 peak-response samples were available, repertoires were characterized only after the peak T cell response. Participants were mostly white British, with more females than males. The authors suggested clonal diversity may have been underestimated. Conclusions about previously exposed vaccinees were limited because only six AZD1222 recipients were SARS-CoV-2 seropositive at baseline. A significant rise in spike-specific TCR breadth and depth was observed after two AZD1222 doses relative to day 0 and relative to MenACWY recipients.

V and J are truncated by 2 bases and 5 bases respectively, leaving an intervening sequence of 13 bases. Measured from the cysteine to the phenylalanine, the CDR3 is 15 residues long. The entry retains the CDR3 DNA only, 45 bases that are in frame from base 1. Sequences MNHEY (CDR1) and SVGEGT (CDR2) are obtained from the germline V gene. This sequence originates from an adult who received the AZD1222 COVID-19 vaccine. The sample in question was peripheral blood, obtained 28 days after the second AZD1222 dose. This sequence uses TRBV6-2 or TRBV6-3 and TRBJ2-1; the D segment could be TRBD1, given 6 matching bases. The nucleotides read TGTGCCAGCAGTTACGCAGGGGCTGGTCACAATGAGCAGTTCTTC. This sequence encodes CASSYAGAGHNEQFF.